The entry below describes one T cell receptor beta chain. The record originates from a study of blood T cell repertoires in COVID-19. The germline CDR1 and CDR2 sequences are MDHEN and SYDVKM. There are 14 residues in the CDR3. The V and J ends lost 7 bases and 2 bases respectively, with 14 bases between them. Using immunoSEQ multiplex PCR, the repertoire was profiled, and TCRdb retains in-frame clones only, with some absent. The table has 300,000 to 450,000 clones, around 85% seen once. Specimen: peripheral blood. The source is a woman younger than 35 with acute or convalescent COVID-19. The chain carries TRBV28 and TRBJ1-1; D is possibly TRBD1 (6 bases). CDR3 coding DNA: TGTGCCAGCAAATACATACAGGGAAACACTGAAGCTTTCTTT. This translates into CASKYIQGNTEAFF.